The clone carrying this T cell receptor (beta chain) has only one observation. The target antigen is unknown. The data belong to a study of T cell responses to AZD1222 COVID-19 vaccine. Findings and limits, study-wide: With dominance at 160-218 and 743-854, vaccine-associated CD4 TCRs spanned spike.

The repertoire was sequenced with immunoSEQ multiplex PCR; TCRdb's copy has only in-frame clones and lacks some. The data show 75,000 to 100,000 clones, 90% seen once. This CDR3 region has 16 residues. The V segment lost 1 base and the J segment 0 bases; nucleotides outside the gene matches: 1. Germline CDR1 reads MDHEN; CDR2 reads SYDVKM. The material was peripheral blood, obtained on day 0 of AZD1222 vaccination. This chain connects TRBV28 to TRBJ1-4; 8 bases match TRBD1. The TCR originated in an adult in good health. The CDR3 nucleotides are TGTGCCAGCAGTTTATACAGGGGGGCAACTAATGAAAAACTGTTTTTT. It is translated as CASSLYRGATNEKLFF.